Listed below are T cell receptor beta chains from one sample, sequenced in a study of cytomegalovirus exposure and HLA in healthy donors. Libraries were prepared by immunoSEQ multiplex PCR; TCRdb keeps only in-frame clonotypes and omits some of them. The table includes approximately 100,000 clones, around two thirds detected once. Sequencing was done on a sample of PBMCs. Receptor source: a human donor in good health. Both conserved end residues are part of each CDR3. The D gene is left open where the match is weak. Some rows mark clone size as missing; the rest say once, few, many or name a class of expanded clone.

abundance	v_gene	len	j_gene	d_gene	CDR3nt	CDR3aa
NA	TRBV28	16	TRBJ1-5	NA	TGTGCCAGCAGTCCCCATTTAGCGAATAGCAATCAGCCCCAGCATTTT	CASSPHLANSNQPQHF
once	TRBV7-9	13	TRBJ2-7	NA	TGTGCCAGCGAGTTGCAGGACTCCTACGAGCAGTACTTC	CASELQDSYEQYF
NA	TRBV7-9	16	TRBJ2-7	TRBD1	TGTGCCAGCAGCTCCCCCGGGACAGGGTCAAGCTACGAGCAGTACTTC	CASSSPGTGSSYEQYF
NA	TRBV19	17	TRBJ1-6	TRBD1	TGTGCCAGTAGTATACGGACAGGGGGTATGAATAATTCACCCCTCCACTTT	CASSIRTGGMNNSPLHF
NA	TRBV7-6	15	TRBJ2-2	NA	TGTGCCAGCAGCGCAGTGGGACAGAACACCGGGGAGCTGTTTTTT	CASSAVGQNTGELFF
NA	TRBV9	16	TRBJ2-1	TRBD2	TGTGCCAGCAGCGTGGGACTGGCGGGGGGCTACAATGAGCAGTTCTTC	CASSVGLAGGYNEQFF
NA	TRBV30	19	TRBJ1-2	NA	TGTGCCTGGAGTGTACGTCGTTCCCCCGGCAGAGCGACTATCGGTGGCTACACCTTC	CAWSVRRSPGRATIGGYTF
NA	TRBV15	18	TRBJ2-3	TRBD2	TGTGCCACCAGCCCGGGACTAGCGGGAGGGCCAGTCACAGATACGCAGTATTTT	CATSPGLAGGPVTDTQYF
once	TRBV10-3	16	TRBJ1-1	NA	TGTGCCATCAGTGAGCGCGGCCGCGGGAGAGGCACTGAAGCTTTCTTT	CAISERGRGRGTEAFF
NA	TRBV6-5	15	TRBJ2-5	TRBD2	TGTGCCAGCTGTTTGGCAGCGGGGGGGAGGGAGACCCAGTACTTC	CASCLAAGGRETQYF
NA	TRBV9	17	TRBJ1-1	NA	TGTGCCAGCAGCGTAGATGTAGAAGTGTTGGTGAACACTGAAGCTTTCTTT	CASSVDVEVLVNTEAFF
NA	TRBV2	13	TRBJ2-7	NA	TGTGCCAGCAGGACAGACAGCTCCTACGAGCAGTACTTC	CASRTDSSYEQYF
NA	TRBV7-2	14	TRBJ2-3	NA	TGTGCCAGCAGCCTTCAGGGGAGTGTCGATACGCAGTATTTT	CASSLQGSVDTQYF
once	TRBV2	17	TRBJ1-6	TRBD1	TGTGCCAGCACATATGAACGACAGGGGCTCCTAAATTCACCCCTCCACTTT	CASTYERQGLLNSPLHF
NA	TRBV7-6	16	TRBJ2-3	TRBD1	TGTGCCAGCAGCCTTGGGACAGGGGCTAGCACAGATACGCAGTATTTT	CASSLGTGASTDTQYF
NA	TRBV7-7	13	TRBJ1-5	NA	TGTGCTAGCAGCCCCGGTCCGGGGCAGCCCCAGCATTTT	CASSPGPGQPQHF
NA	TRBV28	15	TRBJ1-1	NA	TGTGCCAGCAGTTTATGGGGCGGGGGGGACACTGAAGCTTTCTTT	CASSLWGGGDTEAFF
NA	TRBV5-6	15	TRBJ2-7	TRBD2	TGTGCCAGCAGCTTGATTAGCGGGGGATCCTACGAGCAGTACTTC	CASSLISGGSYEQYF
NA	TRBV29-1	11	TRBJ1-1	NA	TGCAGCGTCCCGGGGGGGGATGAAGCTTTCTTT	CSVPGGDEAFF
NA	TRBV4-1	16	TRBJ2-7	NA	TGCGCCAGCAGCCAAGAACTTCAGGGAAGCTCCTACGAGCAGTACTTC	CASSQELQGSSYEQYF
few	TRBV5-4	15	TRBJ2-6	TRBD1	TGTGCCAGCAGCCCACAGGGGACTGGGGCCAACGTCCTGACTTTC	CASSPQGTGANVLTF
NA	TRBV7-9	18	TRBJ1-5	TRBD1	TGTGCCAGCAACTCCCGCGGGGGGGACAGTCCTAGCAATCAGCCCCAGCATTTT	CASNSRGGDSPSNQPQHF
NA	TRBV5-1	15	TRBJ2-7	NA	TGCGCCAGCAGCTCTATGAGAGGAGTTACGGGCGAGCAGTACTTC	CASSSMRGVTGEQYF
medium-sized	TRBV19	17	TRBJ1-4	TRBD1	TGTGCCAGCCGGACAGGAATAGGACGTTCAACTAATGAAAAACTGTTTTTT	CASRTGIGRSTNEKLFF
NA	TRBV30	13	TRBJ2-7	TRBD2	TGTGCCGGATCTAGCGGGCTCTCCTACGAGCAGTACTTC	CAGSSGLSYEQYF
NA	TRBV23-1	14	TRBJ1-2	TRBD1	TGCGCCAGCAGTCAACACAGGGGCGGCTATGGCTACACCTTC	CASSQHRGGYGYTF
NA	TRBV28	16	TRBJ1-1	TRBD1	TGTGCCAGCAGCAATGAAGAACAGGGGGGATTGTTTTGGGCTTTCTTT	CASSNEEQGGLFWAFF
NA	TRBV15	14	TRBJ2-7	TRBD1	TGTGCCACCAGCACCGACAGGGACCACTACGAGCAGTACTTC	CATSTDRDHYEQYF
NA	TRBV13	16	TRBJ2-7	TRBD2	TGTGCCAGCAGTTCACAGACTAGCGGGGGGTCCTACGAGCAGTACTTC	CASSSQTSGGSYEQYF
NA	TRBV6-5	14	TRBJ1-1	TRBD1	TGTGCCAGCAGGCAGCAGGGACAGGGTCCTGAAGCTTTCTTT	CASRQQGQGPEAFF
NA	TRBV11-2	16	TRBJ2-2	NA	TGTGCCAGCAGCTGGACGACCCGGGGGAACACCGGGGAGCTGTTTTTT	CASSWTTRGNTGELFF
NA	TRBV28	12	TRBJ1-1	NA	TGTGCCAGCAGTTTGTTGGGGGGTCGGGCTTTCTTT	CASSLLGGRAFF
NA	TRBV28	16	TRBJ2-7	TRBD2	TGTGCCAGCAGTTTTGGGACTAGCGGGAGGGCCGCCGAGCAGTACTTC	CASSFGTSGRAAEQYF
NA	TRBV4-3	15	TRBJ1-2	NA	TGCGCCAGCAGCCAAACTGGGGGGGCCGCCTATGGCTACACCTTC	CASSQTGGAAYGYTF
few	TRBV7-9	13	TRBJ2-5	TRBD1	TGTGCCAGCAGGGGACAGGGGAAGGAGACCCAGTACTTC	CASRGQGKETQYF
NA	TRBV5-6	16	TRBJ1-2	NA	TGTGCCAGCAGCTTGGATCAAGGGGCGTCCGACTATGGCTACACCTTC	CASSLDQGASDYGYTF
few	TRBV5-6	16	TRBJ2-3	NA	TGTGCCAGCAGCTTGGGACAGGCTCTTTTCACAGATACGCAGTATTTT	CASSLGQALFTDTQYF
NA	TRBV7-6	18	TRBJ2-7	TRBD2	TGTGCCAGCAGCTTAGCGGCCGCGGGACTAGCGGGACCGGGAGAGCAGTACTTC	CASSLAAAGLAGPGEQYF
NA	TRBV27	15	TRBJ1-5	NA	TGTGCCAGCAGTGAGGTAGGGTCGGGAAACCAGCCCCAGCATTTT	CASSEVGSGNQPQHF
NA	TRBV11-2	14	TRBJ1-1	TRBD1	TGTGCCAGCAGCTTGACAGGGGTAAGCACTGAAGCTTTCTTT	CASSLTGVSTEAFF
NA	TRBV28	15	TRBJ1-4	TRBD1	TGTGCCAGCAGTCCAGGTCAGGGGGCGCACGAAAAACTGTTTTTT	CASSPGQGAHEKLFF
NA	TRBV27	12	TRBJ2-1	NA	TGTGCCAGCAGTTTACGCTACAATGAGCAGTTCTTC	CASSLRYNEQFF
once	TRBV6-4	15	TRBJ2-3	TRBD1	TGTGCCAGCAGTGTCGAGGGGGCTGGAACAGATACGCAGTATTTT	CASSVEGAGTDTQYF
NA	TRBV5-1	16	TRBJ1-2	TRBD1	TGCGCCAGCAGCTTGACAGGGACAGGGAGTAACTATGGCTACACCTTC	CASSLTGTGSNYGYTF
NA	TRBV27	14	TRBJ1-2	TRBD1	TGTGCCAGCAGTACCCAACGGGACAGCGCCTACTACACCTTC	CASSTQRDSAYYTF
NA	TRBV27	15	TRBJ2-5	NA	TGTGCCAGCAGTTTATCATGGGGGAGGCAAGAGACCCAGTACTTC	CASSLSWGRQETQYF
NA	TRBV5-1	21	TRBJ2-6	TRBD1	TGCGCCAGCAGCTTGACAGGGGCCAAATTCGGGGAGTACTCTGGGGCCAACGTCCTGACTTTC	CASSLTGAKFGEYSGANVLTF
NA	TRBV7-8	15	TRBJ1-1	NA	TGTGCCAGCAGCTTAGCCGGGGTTCCCGCCACTGAAGCTTTCTTT	CASSLAGVPATEAFF
NA	TRBV19	12	TRBJ2-1	NA	TGTGCCAGTAGTGCCTATTTCAATGAGCAGTTCTTC	CASSAYFNEQFF